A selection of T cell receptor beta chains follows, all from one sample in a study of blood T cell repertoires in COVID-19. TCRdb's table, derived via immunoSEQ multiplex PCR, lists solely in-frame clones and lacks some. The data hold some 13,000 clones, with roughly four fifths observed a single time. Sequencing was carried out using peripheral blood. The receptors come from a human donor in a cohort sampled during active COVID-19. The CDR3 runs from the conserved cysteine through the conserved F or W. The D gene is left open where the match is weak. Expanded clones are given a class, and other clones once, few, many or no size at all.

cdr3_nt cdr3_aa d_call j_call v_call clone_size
TGTGCCAGCAGCCTCCCACTTGGTACGCAGTATTTT CASSLPLGTQYF . TRBJ2-3 TRBV3-1/TRBV3-2 .
TGTGCCAGCAGCGTAGCGGGAGCACTAAACACTGAAGCTTTCTTT CASSVAGALNTEAFF . TRBJ1-1 TRBV9 .
TGTGCCAGCAGCTCCCTACTAGCGCTCACAGATACGCAGTATTTT CASSSLLALTDTQYF TRBD2 TRBJ2-3 TRBV7-9 .
TGTGCCAGTAGTATAGTGGGGCAGGGGGCCATAAGCTCCTACAATGAGCAGTTCTTC CASSIVGQGAISSYNEQFF TRBD1 TRBJ2-1 TRBV19 .
TGTGCCAGCAGAATCCTCGGACAGGCTAACTATGGCTACACCTTC CASRILGQANYGYTF TRBD1 TRBJ1-2 TRBV5-8 .
TGCGCCAGCAGCTTGGAGAGGTCTGGAAACACCATATATTTT CASSLERSGNTIYF . TRBJ1-3 TRBV5-1 .
TGTGCCAGCTCACCGAGGAACTTGAATTACGAGCAGTACTTC CASSPRNLNYEQYF . TRBJ2-7 TRBV18 .
TGCAGCGTTGTGCCGAGGGACAGATACTACAATGAGCAGTTCTTC CSVVPRDRYYNEQFF TRBD1 TRBJ2-1 TRBV29-1 .
TGTGCCAGCAGCCAAGACCTGGCAGGGGTTGGCACCGGGGAGCTGTTTTTT CASSQDLAGVGTGELFF . TRBJ2-2 TRBV3-1/TRBV3-2 .
TGTGCCAGCAGTTTGCCCGGGACACCCGAAGCTTTCTTT CASSLPGTPEAFF . TRBJ1-1 TRBV28 few
TGTGCCAGCAGGTTAGCGGGCACAGATACGCAGTATTTT CASRLAGTDTQYF . TRBJ2-3 TRBV6-4 .
TGCGCCAGCAGCCAAGATGCGCTAGCGGGGAACTACGAGCAGTACTTC CASSQDALAGNYEQYF TRBD2 TRBJ2-7 TRBV4-1 .
TGTGCCACCAGCAGTTTCAGCGGGAACACTGAAGCTTTCTTT CATSSFSGNTEAFF . TRBJ1-1 TRBV15 once
TGTGCCAGCAGTGCTACCGACGGGTTCTACGAGCAGTACTTC CASSATDGFYEQYF . TRBJ2-7 TRBV28 .
TGTGCCAGCAGGATCCTGACAGGGGGCAAGCAGTACTTC CASRILTGGKQYF TRBD1 TRBJ2-7 TRBV28 .
TGTGCCAGCTCACCACAGGGGTACGAGACCCAGTACTTC CASSPQGYETQYF . TRBJ2-5 TRBV18 .
TGTGCCAGCAGCTTAGGACTCCAAGAGACCCAGTACTTC CASSLGLQETQYF . TRBJ2-5 TRBV11-2 .
TGTACCAGCAGCCAAGATCCCAAGGCTCGGGAGTTCAACGAGCAGTACTTC CTSSQDPKAREFNEQYF . TRBJ2-7 TRBV3-1/TRBV3-2 once
TGCGCCAGCAGCCAAGAGATTACGGGAGGCCGATACAATGAGCAGTTCTTC CASSQEITGGRYNEQFF TRBD2 TRBJ2-1 TRBV4-3 medium-sized
TGTGCCACCAGCAGAGATAGTGAACAGCATGAAAAACTGTTTTTT CATSRDSEQHEKLFF . TRBJ1-4 TRBV15 .
TGCGCCAGCAGCCAAGATAATGGACAGGGAAACTATGGCTACACCTTC CASSQDNGQGNYGYTF TRBD1 TRBJ1-2 TRBV4-1 .
TGTGCCAGCTACCCCGGGACAGGGAGTGAAAAACTGTTTTTT CASYPGTGSEKLFF TRBD1 TRBJ1-4 TRBV2 .